The clone carrying this T cell receptor beta chain was recorded many times. Antigen unknown. The starting material, 2 million PBMCs stored at -80 C, gave rise to the unsorted libraries. The source of the sample is a study of neurological immune-mediated disorders. Study-wide points: On phylogenetic grouping, the repertoires of 18 of 34 multiple sclerosis patients fell within one related-CDR3 cluster, constituting a possible signature.

By 5'RACE with 10-nucleotide random UMIs, the cDNA was made. MiXCR was run by TCRdb on the 5' RACE reads, yielding one entry per CDR3 protein. The sample carries tens of thousands of distinct CDR3 sequences, just over 2.5% recorded once. V dropped 0 bases and J dropped 3 bases, with 6 bases sitting between them. The germline gives CDR1 LNHNV, CDR2 YYDKDF (reference sequence). CDR3 length equals 13 residues. Sequencing was done on a sample of PBMCs. The chain couples TRBV15 to TRBJ2-7, with D uncertain. This receptor was obtained from a woman in her 30s with multiple sclerosis. This CDR3 is CATSRDQSYEQYF. For the CDR3, the DNA is TGTGCCACCAGCAGAGATCAGAGCTACGAGCAGTACTTC. The entire variable domain, with the rest obtained from reference TRBV15 and TRBJ2-7, is as follows: DAMVIQNPRYQVTQFGKPVTLSCSQTLNHNVMYWYQQKSSQAPKLLFHYYDKDFNNEADTPDNFQSRRPNTSFCFLDIRSPGLGDTAMYLCATSRDQSYEQYFGPGTRLTVT.